This T cell receptor (beta chain) was recorded in a study of T cells in Graves' hyperthyroidism and ophthalmopathy. Study-level information: At initial diagnosis, before any treatment had begun, peripheral blood was obtained. Study-wide results and caveats: Blood also showed most of the thyroid clonotypes that were expanded above 0.001. In validation, the model predicted ophthalmopathy. These predictions came a median approximately 6.5 months before onset.

Uncontrolled infection, other autoimmune disease, pregnancy or lactation excluded patients. With V trimmed by 0 bases and J by 3 bases, 7 bases remained unmatched. The CDR3 totals 16 residues. Germline V gene data show CDR1 as MNHEY and CDR2 as SVGAGI. This clonotype has more than one count but fewer than ten. The antigen remains unidentified. There were TCR beta CDR3 regions amplified from RNA transcripts. The HTBI primer set was used in a first-round RT-PCR of the TCR CDR3. TCRdb called the multiplex PCR reads again in MiXCR, with one record for every CDR3 protein. The repertoire has roughly 640,000 distinct CDR3 sequences, 16% of them found once; the top ten carry roughly 3.5%.

The TCR sequence derives from a woman in her forties with Graves' ophthalmopathy. The sample comprised blood. The V call is TRBV6-5, the J call TRBJ1-1, with 7 nucleotides matching TRBD1. The CDR3 DNA sequence: TGTGCCAGCAGTTACTCGATAGGGGGCTCGGACACTGAAGCTTTCTTT. This sequence encodes CASSYSIGGSDTEAFF.